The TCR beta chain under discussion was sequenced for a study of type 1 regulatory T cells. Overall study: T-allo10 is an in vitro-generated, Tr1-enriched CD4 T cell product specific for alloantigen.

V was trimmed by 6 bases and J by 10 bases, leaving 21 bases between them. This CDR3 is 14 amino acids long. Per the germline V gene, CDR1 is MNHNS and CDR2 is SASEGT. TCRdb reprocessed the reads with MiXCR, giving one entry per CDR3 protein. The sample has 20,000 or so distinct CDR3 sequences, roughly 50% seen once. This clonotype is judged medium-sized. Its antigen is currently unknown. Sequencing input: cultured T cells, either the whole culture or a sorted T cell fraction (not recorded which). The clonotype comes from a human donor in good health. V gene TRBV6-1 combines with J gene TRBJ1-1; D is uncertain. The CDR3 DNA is TGTGCCAGCAGCGACCTTTGGAGGTCTCGGGTAGCTTTCTTT. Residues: CASSDLWRSRVAFF.